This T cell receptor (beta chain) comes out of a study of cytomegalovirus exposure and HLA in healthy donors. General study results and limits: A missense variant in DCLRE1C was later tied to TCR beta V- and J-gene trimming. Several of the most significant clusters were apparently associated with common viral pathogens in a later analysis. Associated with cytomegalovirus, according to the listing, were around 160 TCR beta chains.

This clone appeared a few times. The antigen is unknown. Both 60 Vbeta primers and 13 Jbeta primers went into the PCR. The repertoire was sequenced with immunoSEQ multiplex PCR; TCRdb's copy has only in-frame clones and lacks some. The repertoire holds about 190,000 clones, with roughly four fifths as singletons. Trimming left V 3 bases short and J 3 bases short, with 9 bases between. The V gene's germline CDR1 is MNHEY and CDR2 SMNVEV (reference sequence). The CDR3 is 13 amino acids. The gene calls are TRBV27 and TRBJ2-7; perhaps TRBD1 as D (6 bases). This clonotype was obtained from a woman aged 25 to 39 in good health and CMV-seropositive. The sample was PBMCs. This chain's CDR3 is CASSFGRGYEQYF. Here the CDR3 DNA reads TGTGCCAGCAGTTTCGGCAGGGGCTACGAGCAGTACTTC.